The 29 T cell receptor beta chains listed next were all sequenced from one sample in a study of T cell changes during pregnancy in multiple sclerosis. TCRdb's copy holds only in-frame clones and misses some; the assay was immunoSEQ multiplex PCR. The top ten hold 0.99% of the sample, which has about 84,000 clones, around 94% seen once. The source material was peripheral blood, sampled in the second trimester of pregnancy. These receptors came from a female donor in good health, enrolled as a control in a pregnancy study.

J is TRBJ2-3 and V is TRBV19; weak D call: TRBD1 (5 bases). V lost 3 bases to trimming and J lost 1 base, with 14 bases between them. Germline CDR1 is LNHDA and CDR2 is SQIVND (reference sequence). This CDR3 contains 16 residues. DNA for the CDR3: TGTGCCAGTAGTATCCCCTCAAGGGGCGGCACAGATACGCAGTATTTT. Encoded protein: CASSIPSRGGTDTQYF.

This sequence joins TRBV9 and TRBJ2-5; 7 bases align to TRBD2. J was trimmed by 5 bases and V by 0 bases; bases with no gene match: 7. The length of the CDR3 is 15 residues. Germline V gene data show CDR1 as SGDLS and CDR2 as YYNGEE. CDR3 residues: CASSVGGGRGETQYF. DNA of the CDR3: TGTGCCAGCAGCGTAGGGGGCGGGAGAGGGGAGACCCAGTACTTC.

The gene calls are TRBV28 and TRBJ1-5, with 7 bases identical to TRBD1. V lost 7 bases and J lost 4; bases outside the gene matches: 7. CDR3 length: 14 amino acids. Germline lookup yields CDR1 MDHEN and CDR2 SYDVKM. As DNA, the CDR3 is TGTGCCAGCACTAAAAGGGACAGAAATCAGCCCCAGCATTTT. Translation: CASTKRDRNQPQHF. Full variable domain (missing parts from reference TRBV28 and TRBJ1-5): DVKVTQSSRYLVKRTGEKVFLECVQDMDHENMFWYRQDPGLGLRLIYFSYDVKMKEKGDIPEGYSVSREKKERFSLILESASTNQTSMYLCASTKRDRNQPQHFGDGTRLSIL.

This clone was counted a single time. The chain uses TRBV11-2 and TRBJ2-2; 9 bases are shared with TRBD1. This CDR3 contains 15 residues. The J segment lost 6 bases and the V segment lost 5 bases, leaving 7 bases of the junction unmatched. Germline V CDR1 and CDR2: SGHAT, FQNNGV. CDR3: CASSPRTGAAGELFF. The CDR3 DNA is TGTGCCAGCAGCCCCCGGACAGGGGCGGCCGGGGAGCTGTTTTTT.

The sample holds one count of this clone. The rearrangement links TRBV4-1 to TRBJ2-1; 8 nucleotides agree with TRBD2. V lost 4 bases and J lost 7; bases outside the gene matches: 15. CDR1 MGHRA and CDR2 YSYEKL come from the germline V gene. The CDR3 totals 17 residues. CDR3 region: CASSPLGVSGSSNEQFF. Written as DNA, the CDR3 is TGCGCCAGCAGCCCCCTTGGTGTCAGCGGGAGTTCAAATGAGCAGTTCTTC.

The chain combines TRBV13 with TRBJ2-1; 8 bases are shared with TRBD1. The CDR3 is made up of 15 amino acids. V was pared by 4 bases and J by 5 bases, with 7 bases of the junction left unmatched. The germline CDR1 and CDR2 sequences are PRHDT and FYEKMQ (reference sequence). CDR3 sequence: CASSSDREWDNEQFF. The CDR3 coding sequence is TGTGCCAGCAGCTCGGACAGGGAATGGGACAATGAGCAGTTCTTC.

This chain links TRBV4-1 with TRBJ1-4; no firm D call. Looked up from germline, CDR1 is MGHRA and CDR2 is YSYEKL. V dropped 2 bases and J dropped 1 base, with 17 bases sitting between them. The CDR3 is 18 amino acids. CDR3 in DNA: TGCGCCAGCAGCCAACAAATAGCCCTTACCGGAACTAATGAAAAACTGTTTTTT. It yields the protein CASSQQIALTGTNEKLFF.

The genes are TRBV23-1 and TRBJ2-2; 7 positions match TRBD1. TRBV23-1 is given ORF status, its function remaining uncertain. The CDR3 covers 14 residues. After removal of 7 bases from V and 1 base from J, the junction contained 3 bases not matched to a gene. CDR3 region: CASNYRGNTGELFF. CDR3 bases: TGCGCCAGCAACTACAGGGGGAACACCGGGGAGCTGTTTTTT.

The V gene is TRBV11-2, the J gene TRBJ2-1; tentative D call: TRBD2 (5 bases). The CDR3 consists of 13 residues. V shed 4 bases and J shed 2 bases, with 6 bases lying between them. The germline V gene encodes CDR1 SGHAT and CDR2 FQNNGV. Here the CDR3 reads CASSSGTYNEQFF. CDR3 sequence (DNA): TGTGCCAGCAGCTCCGGGACCTACAATGAGCAGTTCTTC.

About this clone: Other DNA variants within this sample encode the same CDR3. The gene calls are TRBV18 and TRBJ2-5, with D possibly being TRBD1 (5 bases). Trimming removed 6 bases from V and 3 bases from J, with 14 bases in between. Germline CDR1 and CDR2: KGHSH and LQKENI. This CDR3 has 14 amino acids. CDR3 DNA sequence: TGTGCCAGCTCGCCATTTCGCAGGGAAGAGACCCAGTACTTC. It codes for CASSPFRREETQYF. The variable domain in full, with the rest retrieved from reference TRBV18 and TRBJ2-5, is NAGVMQNPRHLVRRRGQEARLRCSPMKGHSHVYWYRQLPEEGLKFMVYLQKENIIDESGMPKERFSAEFPKEGPSILRIQQVVRGDSAAYFCASSPFRREETQYFGPGTRLLVL.

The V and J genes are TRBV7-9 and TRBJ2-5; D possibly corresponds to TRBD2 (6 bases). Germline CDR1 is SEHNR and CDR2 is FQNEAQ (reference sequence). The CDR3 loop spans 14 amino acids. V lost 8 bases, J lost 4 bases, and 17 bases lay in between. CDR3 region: CASEAGSPGETQYF. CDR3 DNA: TGTGCCAGCGAGGCGGGGAGTCCGGGAGAGACCCAGTACTTC.

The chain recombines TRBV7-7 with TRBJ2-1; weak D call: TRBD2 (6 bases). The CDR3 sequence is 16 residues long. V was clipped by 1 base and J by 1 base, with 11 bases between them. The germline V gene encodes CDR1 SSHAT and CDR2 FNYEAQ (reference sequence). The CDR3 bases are TGTGCCAGCAGCTTAGGCGGGGATGGGTCCTACAATGAGCAGTTCTTC. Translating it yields CASSLGGDGSYNEQFF.

CDR3: CATSPHRGRGAGEKGNEQFF. The CDR3 DNA is TGTGCCACCAGCCCGCACCGGGGACGGGGAGCGGGAGAAAAGGGTAATGAGCAGTTCTTC. The chain combines TRBV15 with TRBJ2-1; 8 bases align to TRBD2. The V gene end was trimmed by 5 bases and the J gene end by 7 bases; junction bases not matched to a gene: 25. Germline CDR1 is LNHNV and CDR2 is YYDKDF (reference sequence). The CDR3 consists of 20 residues. Based on the CDR3 plus reference TRBV15 and TRBJ2-1, the full variable domain is DAMVIQNPRYQVTQFGKPVTLSCSQTLNHNVMYWYQQKSSQAPKLLFHYYDKDFNNEADTPDNFQSRRPNTSFCFLDIRSPGLGDTAMYLCATSPHRGRGAGEKGNEQFFGPGTRLTVL.

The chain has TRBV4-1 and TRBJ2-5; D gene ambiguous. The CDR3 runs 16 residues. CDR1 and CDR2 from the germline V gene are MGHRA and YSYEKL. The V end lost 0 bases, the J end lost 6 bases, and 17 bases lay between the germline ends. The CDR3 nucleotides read TGCGCCAGCAGCCAAGATGGCGGTTTGTCTCCCAAGACCCAGTACTTC. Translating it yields CASSQDGGLSPKTQYF.

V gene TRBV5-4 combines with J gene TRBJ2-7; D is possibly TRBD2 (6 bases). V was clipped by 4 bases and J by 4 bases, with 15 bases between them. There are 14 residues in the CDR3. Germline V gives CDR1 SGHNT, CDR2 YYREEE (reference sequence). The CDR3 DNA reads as TGTGCCAGCAGCCCGGGGACTCTCTTTTACGAGCAGTACTTC. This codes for CASSPGTLFYEQYF.

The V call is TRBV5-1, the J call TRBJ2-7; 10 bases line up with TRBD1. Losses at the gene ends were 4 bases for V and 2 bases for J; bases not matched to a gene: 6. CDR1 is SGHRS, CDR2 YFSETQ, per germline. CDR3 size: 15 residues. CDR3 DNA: TGCGCCAGCAGCGCAGGACAGGGGGGAACCTACGAGCAGTACTTC. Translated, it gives CASSAGQGGTYEQYF. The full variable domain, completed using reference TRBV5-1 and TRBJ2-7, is KAGVTQTPRYLIKTRGQQVTLSCSPISGHRSVSWYQQTPGQGLQFLFEYFSETQRNKGNFPGRFSGRQFSNSRSEMNVSTLELGDSALYLCASSAGQGGTYEQYFGPGTRLTVT.

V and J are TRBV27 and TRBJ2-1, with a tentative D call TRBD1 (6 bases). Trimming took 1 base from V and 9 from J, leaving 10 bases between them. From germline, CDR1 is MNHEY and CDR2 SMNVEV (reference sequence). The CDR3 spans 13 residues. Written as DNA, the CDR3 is TGTGCCAGCAGTTTATTTGGGGGCGGTGAGCAGTTCTTC. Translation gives CASSLFGGGEQFF.

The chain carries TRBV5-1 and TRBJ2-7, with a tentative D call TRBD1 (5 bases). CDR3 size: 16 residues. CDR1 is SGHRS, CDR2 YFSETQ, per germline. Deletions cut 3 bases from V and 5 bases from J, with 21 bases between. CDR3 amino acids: CASSYGAAGSSDEQYF. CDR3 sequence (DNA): TGCGCCAGCAGCTACGGCGCGGCAGGGTCGTCGGACGAGCAGTACTTC.

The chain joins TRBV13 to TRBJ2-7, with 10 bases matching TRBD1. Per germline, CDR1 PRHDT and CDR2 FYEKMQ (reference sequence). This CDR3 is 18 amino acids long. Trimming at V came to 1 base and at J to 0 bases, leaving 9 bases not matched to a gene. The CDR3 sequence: CASSLEGLRQGASYEQYF. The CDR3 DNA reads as TGTGCCAGCAGCTTAGAGGGACTCAGACAGGGGGCCTCCTACGAGCAGTACTTC.

CDR3 sequence reads: CASSIRRESSYNEQFF. The CDR3 DNA sequence: TGTGCCAGCAGCATCCGTCGGGAATCCTCCTACAATGAGCAGTTCTTC. The gene calls are TRBV2 and TRBJ2-1; D possibly corresponds to TRBD2 (5 bases). Germline CDR1 is SNHLY and CDR2 is FYNNEI. Trimming took 6 bases from V and 0 from J, leaving 15 bases between them. This CDR3 has 16 amino acids.

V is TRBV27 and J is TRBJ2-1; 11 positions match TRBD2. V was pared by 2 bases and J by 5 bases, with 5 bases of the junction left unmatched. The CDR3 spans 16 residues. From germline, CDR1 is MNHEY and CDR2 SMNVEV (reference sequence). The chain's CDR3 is CASSLVRLAGNNEQFF. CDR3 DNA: TGTGCCAGCAGTTTAGTAAGACTAGCGGGAAACAATGAGCAGTTCTTC.

CDR3 nucleotide sequence: TGTGCCATCAGTGTAGGGGACAGCGGCGAGCAGTACTTC. Translated: CAISVGDSGEQYF. This rearrangement joins TRBV10-3 to TRBJ2-7; 7 bases fit TRBD1. CDR1 ENHRY and CDR2 SYGVKD come from the germline V gene. This CDR3 has 13 residues. With 4 bases clipped from V and 6 bases from J, the junction kept 6 bases outside the gene matches.

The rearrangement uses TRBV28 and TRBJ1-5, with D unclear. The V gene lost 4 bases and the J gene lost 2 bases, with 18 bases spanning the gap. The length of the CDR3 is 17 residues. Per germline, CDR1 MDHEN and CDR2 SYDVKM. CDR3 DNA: TGTGCCAGCAGTTCCCCGACATCCTCGGGAGGCAATCAGCCCCAGCATTTT. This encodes CASSSPTSSGGNQPQHF. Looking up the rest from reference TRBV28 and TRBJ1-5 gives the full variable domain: DVKVTQSSRYLVKRTGEKVFLECVQDMDHENMFWYRQDPGLGLRLIYFSYDVKMKEKGDIPEGYSVSREKKERFSLILESASTNQTSMYLCASSSPTSSGGNQPQHFGDGTRLSIL.

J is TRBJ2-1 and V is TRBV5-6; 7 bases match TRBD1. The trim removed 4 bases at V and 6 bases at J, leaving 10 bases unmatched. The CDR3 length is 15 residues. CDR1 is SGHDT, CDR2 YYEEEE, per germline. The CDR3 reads CASSPGTDRSNEQFF. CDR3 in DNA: TGTGCCAGCAGCCCGGGGACAGACCGTTCCAATGAGCAGTTCTTC.

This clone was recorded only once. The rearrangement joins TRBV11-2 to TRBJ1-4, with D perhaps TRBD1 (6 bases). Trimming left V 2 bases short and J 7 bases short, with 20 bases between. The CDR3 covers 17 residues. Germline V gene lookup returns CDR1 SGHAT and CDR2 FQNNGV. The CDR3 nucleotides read TGTGCCAGCAGCTTAACCGGGGCTGGGGGCAGTGGTGAAAAACTGTTTTTT. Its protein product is CASSLTGAGGSGEKLFF. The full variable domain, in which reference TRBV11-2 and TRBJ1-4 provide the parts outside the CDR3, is EAGVAQSPRYKIIEKRQSVAFWCNPISGHATLYWYQQILGQGPKLLIQFQNNGVVDDSQLPKDRFSAERLKGVDSTLKIQPAKLEDSAVYLCASSLTGAGGSGEKLFFGSGTQLSVL.

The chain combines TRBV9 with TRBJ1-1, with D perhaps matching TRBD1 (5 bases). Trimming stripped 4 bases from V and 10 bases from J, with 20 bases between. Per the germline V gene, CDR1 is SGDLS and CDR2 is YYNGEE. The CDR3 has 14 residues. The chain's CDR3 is CASSSRTNRGVAFF. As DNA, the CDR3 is TGTGCCAGCAGCTCCCGGACAAATAGGGGCGTAGCTTTCTTT.

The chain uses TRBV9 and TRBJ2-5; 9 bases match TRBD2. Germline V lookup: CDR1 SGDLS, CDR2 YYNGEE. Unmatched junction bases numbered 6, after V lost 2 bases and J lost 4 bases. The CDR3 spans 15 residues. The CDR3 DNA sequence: TGTGCCAGCAGCGTCTTAGCGGGAGACGGAGAGACCCAGTACTTC. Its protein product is CASSVLAGDGETQYF.

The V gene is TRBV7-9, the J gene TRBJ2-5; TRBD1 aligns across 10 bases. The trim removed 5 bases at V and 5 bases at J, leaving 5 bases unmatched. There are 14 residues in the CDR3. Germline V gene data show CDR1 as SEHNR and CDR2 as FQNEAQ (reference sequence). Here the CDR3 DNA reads TGTGCCAGCAGCCCGCGGACAGGGGGGGAGACCCAGTACTTC. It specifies CASSPRTGGETQYF.

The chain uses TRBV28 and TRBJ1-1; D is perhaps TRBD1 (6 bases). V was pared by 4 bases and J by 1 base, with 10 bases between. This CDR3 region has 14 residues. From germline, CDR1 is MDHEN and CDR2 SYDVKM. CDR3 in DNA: TGTGCCAGCAGTTGGGCAGGGGAGAACACTGAAGCTTTCTTT. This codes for CASSWAGENTEAFF. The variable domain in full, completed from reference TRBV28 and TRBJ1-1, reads DVKVTQSSRYLVKRTGEKVFLECVQDMDHENMFWYRQDPGLGLRLIYFSYDVKMKEKGDIPEGYSVSREKKERFSLILESASTNQTSMYLCASSWAGENTEAFFGQGTRLTVV.